A selection of T cell receptor beta chains follows, all from one sample in a study of T cell changes during pregnancy in multiple sclerosis. Only in-frame clones appear in the TCRdb table, and some are missing; sequencing was by immunoSEQ multiplex PCR. The sample records 40,000 to 45,000 clones, over 80% being singletons. The specimen sequenced was peripheral blood. The receptor set was obtained from a female donor with multiple sclerosis, enrolled in a pregnancy study. CDR3s include the opening cysteine and the closing phenylalanine or tryptophan. A D gene is named only where the DNA matches it firmly. Size tells how often a clone was seen (once, few, many) or the class of an expanded clone, and some rows leave it out.

cdr3_aa | cdr3_nt | v_call | clone_size | j_call | d_call
CASSDSQVRGYGYTF | TGTGCCAGCAGTGACAGCCAGGTTCGTGGCTATGGCTACACCTTC | TRBV2 | . | TRBJ1-2 | .
CASSPINTEAFF | TGTGCCAGCTCCCCAATAAACACTGAAGCTTTCTTT | TRBV18 | . | TRBJ1-1 | .
CASSLEGATNEKLFF | TGTGCCAGCAGCTTGGAGGGGGCAACTAATGAAAAACTGTTTTTT | TRBV5-4 | . | TRBJ1-4 | .
CASSLATDYEQYF | TGTGCCAGCAGCCTCGCGACAGATTACGAGCAGTACTTC | TRBV7-9 | . | TRBJ2-7 | .
CAWSVHAGNTIYF | TGTGCCTGGAGTGTACATGCGGGAAACACCATATATTTT | TRBV30 | . | TRBJ1-3 | .
CASSVGQSFYEQYF | TGTGCCAGCAGCGTGGGACAGTCTTTCTACGAGCAGTACTTC | TRBV7-2 | . | TRBJ2-7 | TRBD1
CASSELNTEAFF | TGTGCCAGCAGTGAGTTGAACACTGAAGCTTTCTTT | TRBV28 | . | TRBJ1-1 | .
CASSPRTSQNTGELFF | TGTGCCAGCAGCCCTCGGACTAGCCAGAACACCGGGGAGCTGTTTTTT | TRBV9 | . | TRBJ2-2 | TRBD2
CASSSPGQGIANEQFF | TGTGCCAGCAGCTCCCCGGGACAGGGAATTGCAAATGAGCAGTTCTTC | TRBV5-6 | . | TRBJ2-1 | TRBD1
CAISELVAADTQYF | TGTGCCATCAGTGAACTAGTCGCGGCAGATACGCAGTATTTT | TRBV10-3 | once | TRBJ2-3 | .
CASGGRETQYF | TGTGCAAGTGGGGGACGTGAGACCCAGTACTTC | TRBV7-9 | . | TRBJ2-5 | .
CAPEQDEQYF | TGTGCCCCAGAACAAGACGAGCAGTACTTC | TRBV19 | . | TRBJ2-7 | .
CASSGLTSTDTQYF | TGCGCCAGCAGTGGGCTGACTAGCACAGATACGCAGTATTTT | TRBV10-2 | . | TRBJ2-3 | .
CASSESLTDTQYF | TGTGCCAGCAGTGAGAGCCTAACAGATACGCAGTATTTT | TRBV2 | once | TRBJ2-3 | .
CASSEAGVRMNTEAFF | TGTGCCAGCAGTGAAGCTGGAGTGCGGATGAACACTGAAGCTTTCTTT | TRBV6-1 | . | TRBJ1-1 | .
CASSLGTGREQYF | TGTGCCAGCAGTCTCGGGACAGGGCGAGAGCAGTACTTC | TRBV27 | . | TRBJ2-7 | TRBD1